Listed below are T cell receptor beta chains from one sample, sequenced in a study of T cell responses to AZD1222 COVID-19 vaccine. Sequenced by immunoSEQ multiplex PCR; TCRdb stores in-frame clones only, minus some. The profile shows some 170,000 clones, 90% to 95% of them singletons. The starting material was peripheral blood, obtained 28 days after the second AZD1222 dose. The receptors stem from an adult who received the AZD1222 COVID-19 vaccine. CDR3s include the opening cysteine and the closing phenylalanine or tryptophan. A D gene is named only where the DNA matches it firmly. Some rows mark clone size as missing; the rest say once, few, many or name a class of expanded clone.

abundance	d_gene	v_gene	j_gene	CDR3nt	CDR3aa
NA	TRBD2	TRBV5-6	TRBJ2-5	TGTGCCAGCAGCTCCGTCGCGCGGGGGGGATGGTGGGGAGAGACCCAGTACTTC	CASSSVARGGWWGETQYF
NA	TRBD2	TRBV13	TRBJ2-1	TGTGCCAGCAGCTCCCGGACTAGCGGGAGCAATGAGCAGTTCTTC	CASSSRTSGSNEQFF
NA	TRBD1	TRBV7-2	TRBJ2-7	TGTGCCAGCAGCAGGGACAGGGATTACGAGCAGTACTTC	CASSRDRDYEQYF
NA	NA	TRBV14	TRBJ2-2	TGTGCCAGCAGCCAAGATTGGGATGGGGAGCTGTTTTTT	CASSQDWDGELFF
NA	NA	TRBV7-9	TRBJ2-3	TGTGCCAGCAGCCCCCTGCAGGATACGCAGTATTTT	CASSPLQDTQYF
NA	NA	TRBV4-1	TRBJ2-7	TGCGCCAGCAGCCAGACTTACAGCTCCTACGAGCAGTACTTC	CASSQTYSSYEQYF
NA	TRBD1	TRBV19	TRBJ1-6	TGTGCCAGTAGTACAGGACAGGGTAATTCACCCCTCCACTTT	CASSTGQGNSPLHF
NA	NA	TRBV3-1/TRBV3-2	TRBJ1-3	TGTGCCAGCAGCCAAGATATGGTGGGGATTGCCACCATATATTTT	CASSQDMVGIATIYF
NA	NA	TRBV7-9	TRBJ1-4	TGTGCCAGCAGCAGGACTAATGAAAAACTGTTTTTT	CASSRTNEKLFF
NA	TRBD1	TRBV24-1	TRBJ1-3	TGTGCCACCAGTGATTTGCGGGTCGGGACAGGGGAAGGGGGCTCTGGAAACACCATATATTTT	CATSDLRVGTGEGGSGNTIYF
NA	NA	TRBV3-1/TRBV3-2	TRBJ2-3	TGTGCCAGCAGCCTAAGCTACAGGTTCACAGATACGCAGTATTTT	CASSLSYRFTDTQYF
few	TRBD2	TRBV27	TRBJ2-2	TGTGCCAGCAGGCGCGGGAGAGCGGCCGGGGAGCTGTTTTTT	CASRRGRAAGELFF
NA	NA	TRBV27	TRBJ1-6	TGTGCCAGCAGTTTAAAGAATTCACCCCTCCACTTT	CASSLKNSPLHF
once	NA	TRBV28	TRBJ1-5	TGTGCCAGTAGTTTAGGGAACAGGGTGGCGAATCAGCCCCAGCATTTT	CASSLGNRVANQPQHF
NA	TRBD1	TRBV2	TRBJ1-3	TGTGCCAGCAGAGACAGGGACACGACCGGAAACACCATATATTTT	CASRDRDTTGNTIYF
NA	TRBD1	TRBV19	TRBJ2-5	TGTGCCAGTAGTCCCCAGGACAGGGGAAGTTTGCAGACCCAGTACTTC	CASSPQDRGSLQTQYF
NA	NA	TRBV7-2	TRBJ1-1	TGTGCCAGCAGCTTAGATCCCCCGAGGGGCACTGAAGCTTTCTTT	CASSLDPPRGTEAFF
NA	NA	TRBV12-3/TRBV12-4	TRBJ2-5	TGTGCCAGCAGTTTAAAAGAGACCCAGTACTTC	CASSLKETQYF
once	TRBD2	TRBV5-1	TRBJ2-5	TGCGCCAGCAGCTTGTACCCCTTAGCGGGGTACTCGTACCAAGAGACCCAGTACTTC	CASSLYPLAGYSYQETQYF
NA	TRBD1	TRBV5-5	TRBJ2-1	TGTGCCAGCAGCTTACCGGACAGGGTGGATGAGCAGTTCTTC	CASSLPDRVDEQFF
NA	TRBD1	TRBV6-4	TRBJ1-2	TGTGCCAGCAGTTCCGGGACAGGGAGTCTTCGCTACACCTTC	CASSSGTGSLRYTF
once	NA	TRBV6-6	TRBJ1-6	TGTGCCAGCAGTTCGGAGGGGGTAAACTCACCCCTCCACTTT	CASSSEGVNSPLHF
NA	NA	TRBV21-1	TRBJ1-1	TGTGCCAGCAGCTCTCCGCCGGGACAGAAAATCATGAACACTGAAGCTTTCTTT	CASSSPPGQKIMNTEAFF
NA	NA	TRBV18	TRBJ1-2	TGTGCCAGCTCACCGCAGCCTAACTATGGCTACACCTTC	CASSPQPNYGYTF
NA	TRBD1	TRBV27	TRBJ2-1	TGTGCCAGTAACCGGGACAGGGGCTACAATGAGCAGTTCTTC	CASNRDRGYNEQFF
NA	NA	TRBV5-5	TRBJ1-3	TGTGCCAGCACCGTATGGGACTCTGGAAACACCATATATTTT	CASTVWDSGNTIYF
NA	NA	TRBV4-2	TRBJ1-2	TGTGCCAGCAGCCCACGGACCGCAAACTATGGCTACACCTTC	CASSPRTANYGYTF
NA	NA	TRBV2	TRBJ2-7	TGTGCCAGCAAAAGGGAAGGAGGGGAGCAGTACTTC	CASKREGGEQYF
NA	NA	TRBV2	TRBJ1-3	TGTGCCAGCAGAGCCGGGGAGGGAAACACCATATATTTT	CASRAGEGNTIYF
NA	NA	TRBV21-1	TRBJ2-3	TGTGCCAGCAGCAAAGAAAGGGCGAGAGGCACAGATACGCAGTATTTT	CASSKERARGTDTQYF
NA	NA	TRBV5-1	TRBJ1-1	TGCGCCACCGCTACCGAAGGTAACTCTGAAGCTTTCTTT	CATATEGNSEAFF
NA	NA	TRBV6-5	TRBJ2-7	TGTGCCAGCAAAGTTCGGATTGATTCCTACGAGCAGTACTTC	CASKVRIDSYEQYF
NA	TRBD1	TRBV6-5	TRBJ2-1	TGTGCCAGCTTAAAAAACAGGGGGAACAATGAGCAGTTCTTC	CASLKNRGNNEQFF
NA	NA	TRBV19	TRBJ2-1	TGTGCCAGTAGTGGTCCGTCCTACAATGAGCAGTTCTTC	CASSGPSYNEQFF
NA	NA	TRBV7-3	TRBJ1-6	TGTGCCAGTTCATCGTTTAATTCACCCCTCCACTTT	CASSSFNSPLHF
NA	TRBD1	TRBV9	TRBJ2-7	TGTGCCAGCAGCGTTAGTCCCGACAGGGCCTCCGTTGGGGGGCAGTACTTC	CASSVSPDRASVGGQYF
NA	TRBD1	TRBV6-1	TRBJ1-5	TGTGCCAGCAGTGAATACGGACAGGGAAATCAGCCCCAGCATTTT	CASSEYGQGNQPQHF
once	NA	TRBV5-1	TRBJ2-5	TGCGCCAGCAGCACCCCTAGCGTCCAAGAGACCCAGTACTTC	CASSTPSVQETQYF
NA	TRBD1	TRBV6-2/TRBV6-3	TRBJ2-7	TGTGCCAGCAGCTCGACCCGGGACAGGGGCAGCGAGCAGTACTTC	CASSSTRDRGSEQYF
few	NA	TRBV12-5	TRBJ1-5	TGTGCTAGTGGTTTGGGGACAGCTCAGCGGCCCCAGCATTTT	CASGLGTAQRPQHF
NA	NA	TRBV7-3	TRBJ2-2	TGTGCCAGCAGCTTATCCCCATTTGCTGGGGAGCTGTTTTTT	CASSLSPFAGELFF
NA	NA	TRBV12-3/TRBV12-4	TRBJ1-1	TGTGCCAGCAGTTCACCGGATAGCACTGAAGCTTTCTTT	CASSSPDSTEAFF
NA	NA	TRBV7-3	TRBJ2-2	TGTGCCAGCAGCTTACACAGGGCGAACACCGGGGAGCTGTTTTTT	CASSLHRANTGELFF
NA	NA	TRBV5-6	TRBJ2-1	TGTGCCAGCAGCCCTATTCGGGGATACCCGGATGAGCAGTTCTTC	CASSPIRGYPDEQFF
NA	NA	TRBV7-9	TRBJ1-1	TGTGCCAGCAGCTTAGGCACTGAAGCTTTCTTT	CASSLGTEAFF
NA	NA	TRBV5-4	TRBJ1-1	TGTGCCAGCAGCTTCCATTGGAACACTGAAGCTTTCTTT	CASSFHWNTEAFF
once	TRBD2	TRBV10-1	TRBJ2-3	TGCGCCAGCAGTGACGGGGGGGGCACAGATACGCAGTATTTT	CASSDGGGTDTQYF
NA	TRBD1	TRBV7-3	TRBJ1-1	TGTGCCAGCAGCCCCCGGAGGATTGACAGGGTAAACACTGAAGCTTTCTTT	CASSPRRIDRVNTEAFF
NA	NA	TRBV7-3	TRBJ2-7	TGTGCCAGCAGCTCCTTGACACGCTCCTACGAGCAGTACTTC	CASSSLTRSYEQYF
NA	NA	TRBV19	TRBJ2-3	TGTGCCAGTAGTACATGGGACACATCAGATACGCAGTATTTT	CASSTWDTSDTQYF
NA	NA	TRBV14	TRBJ1-3	TGTGCCAGCAGCCCCCAAACGAGGAGCAACACCATATATTTT	CASSPQTRSNTIYF
few	NA	TRBV7-2	TRBJ2-7	TGTGCCAGCAGCTCCACCGGGGTCTACGAGCAGTACTTC	CASSSTGVYEQYF